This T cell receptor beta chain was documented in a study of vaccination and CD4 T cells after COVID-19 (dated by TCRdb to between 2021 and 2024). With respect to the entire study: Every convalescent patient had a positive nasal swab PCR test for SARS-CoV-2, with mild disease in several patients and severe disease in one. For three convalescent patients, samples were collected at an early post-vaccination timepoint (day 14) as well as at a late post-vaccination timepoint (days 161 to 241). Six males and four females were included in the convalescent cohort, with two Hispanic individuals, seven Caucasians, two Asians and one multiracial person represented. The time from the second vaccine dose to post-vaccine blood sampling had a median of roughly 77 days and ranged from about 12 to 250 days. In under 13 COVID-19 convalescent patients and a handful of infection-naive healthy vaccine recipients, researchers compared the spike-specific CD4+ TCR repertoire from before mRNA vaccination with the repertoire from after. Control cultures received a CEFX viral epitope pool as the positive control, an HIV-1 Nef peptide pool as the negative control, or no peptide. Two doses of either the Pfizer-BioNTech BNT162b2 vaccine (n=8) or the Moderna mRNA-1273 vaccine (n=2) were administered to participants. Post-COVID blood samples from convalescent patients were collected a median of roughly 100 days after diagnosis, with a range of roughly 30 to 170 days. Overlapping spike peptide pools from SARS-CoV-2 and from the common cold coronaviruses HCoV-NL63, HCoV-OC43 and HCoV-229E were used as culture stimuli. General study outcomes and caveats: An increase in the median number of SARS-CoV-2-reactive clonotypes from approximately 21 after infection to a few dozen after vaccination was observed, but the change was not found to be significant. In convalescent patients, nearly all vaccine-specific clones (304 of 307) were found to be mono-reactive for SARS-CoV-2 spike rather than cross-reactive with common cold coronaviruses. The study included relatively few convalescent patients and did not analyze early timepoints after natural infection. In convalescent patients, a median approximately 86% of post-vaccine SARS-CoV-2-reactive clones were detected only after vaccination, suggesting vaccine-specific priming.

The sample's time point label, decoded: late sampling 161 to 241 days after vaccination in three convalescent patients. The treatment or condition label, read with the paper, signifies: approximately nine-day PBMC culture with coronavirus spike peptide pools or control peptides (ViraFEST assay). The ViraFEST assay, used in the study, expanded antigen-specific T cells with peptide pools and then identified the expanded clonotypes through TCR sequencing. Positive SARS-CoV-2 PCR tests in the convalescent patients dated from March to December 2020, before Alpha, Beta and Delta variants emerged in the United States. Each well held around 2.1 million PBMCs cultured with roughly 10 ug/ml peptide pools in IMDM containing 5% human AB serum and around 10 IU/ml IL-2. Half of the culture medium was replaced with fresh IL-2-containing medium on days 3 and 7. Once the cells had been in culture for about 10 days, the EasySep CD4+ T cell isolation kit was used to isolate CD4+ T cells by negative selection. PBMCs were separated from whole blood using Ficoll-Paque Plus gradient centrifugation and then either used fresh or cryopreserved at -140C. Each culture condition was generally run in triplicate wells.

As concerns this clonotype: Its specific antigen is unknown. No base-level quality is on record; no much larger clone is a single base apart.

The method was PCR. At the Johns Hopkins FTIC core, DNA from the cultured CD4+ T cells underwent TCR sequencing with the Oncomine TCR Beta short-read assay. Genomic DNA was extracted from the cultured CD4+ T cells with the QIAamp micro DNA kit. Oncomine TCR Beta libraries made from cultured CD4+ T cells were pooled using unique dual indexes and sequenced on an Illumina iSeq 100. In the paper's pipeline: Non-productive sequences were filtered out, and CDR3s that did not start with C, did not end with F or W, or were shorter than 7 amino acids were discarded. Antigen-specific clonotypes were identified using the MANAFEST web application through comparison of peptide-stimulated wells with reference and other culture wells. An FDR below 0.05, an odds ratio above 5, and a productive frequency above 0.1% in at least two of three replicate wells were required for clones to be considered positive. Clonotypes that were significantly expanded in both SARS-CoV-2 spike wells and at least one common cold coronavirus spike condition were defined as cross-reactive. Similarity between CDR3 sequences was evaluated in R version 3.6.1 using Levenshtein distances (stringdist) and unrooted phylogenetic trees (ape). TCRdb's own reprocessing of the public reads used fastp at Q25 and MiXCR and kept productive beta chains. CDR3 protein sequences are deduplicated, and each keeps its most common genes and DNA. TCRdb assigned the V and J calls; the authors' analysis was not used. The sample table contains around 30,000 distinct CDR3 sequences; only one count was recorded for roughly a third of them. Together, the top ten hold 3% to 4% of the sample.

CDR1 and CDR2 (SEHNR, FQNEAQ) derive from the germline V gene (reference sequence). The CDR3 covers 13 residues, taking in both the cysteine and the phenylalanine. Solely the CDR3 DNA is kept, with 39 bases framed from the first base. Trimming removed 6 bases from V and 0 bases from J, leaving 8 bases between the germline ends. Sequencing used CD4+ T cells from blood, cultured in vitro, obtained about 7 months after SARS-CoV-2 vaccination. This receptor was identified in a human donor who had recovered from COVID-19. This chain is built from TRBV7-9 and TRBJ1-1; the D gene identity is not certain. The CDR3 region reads CASSRVLNTEAFF. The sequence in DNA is TGTGCCAGCAGTCGCGTATTGAACACTGAAGCTTTCTTT.